This TCR beta chain was retrieved from a study of TIL therapy for anti-PD-1-resistant metastatic lung cancer. General study points: Many TIL product clones were absent from baseline tumor, suggesting clonal contraction. Compared with baseline intratumoral T cells, expanded TIL cultures were more clonal and less diverse (around 5.7% vs 31%).

Time point specified: pre-treatment sample, taken before nivolumab and TIL therapy. Pleural nodules or supraclavicular lymph nodes made up most of the excised metastases sampled. The immunoSEQ assay was v3. Sequencing depth was some 2 million read pairs for survey level, roughly 4.5-6.5 million for deep. Clones were read by immunoSEQ multiplex PCR, and TCRdb kept only the in-frame ones, dropping some. The sample yields 7,000 or so clones, about 61% seen once. To note about this clone: The target antigen is unknown.

The CDR3 is made up of 16 amino acids. The V end was cut by 3 bases, the J end by 0 bases, with 15 bases between. Germline V gene sequence: CDR1 SGHDT, CDR2 YYEEEE. The rearrangement uses TRBV5-6 and TRBJ2-5; possible D gene TRBD1, 6 bases. This receptor was identified in a person between 25 and 79 years old with non-small cell lung cancer. The sequenced sample was tumor tissue, obtained at baseline. The CDR3 sequence is CASSSRGRGYQETQYF. The CDR3 DNA sequence: TGTGCCAGCAGCTCACGGGGCAGGGGATACCAAGAGACCCAGTACTTC.